The subject of this entry is one T cell receptor (beta chain). The sample is drawn from a study of T cell responses to AZD1222 COVID-19 vaccine. Repertoires were generated with immunoSEQ multiplex PCR, while TCRdb's copy carries only in-frame clones and drops some. The table records 95,000 to 150,000 clones, approximately 92% of them present only once. The V gene lost 0 bases and the J gene lost 0 bases, with 6 bases spanning the gap. The CDR3 spans 15 residues. Germline CDR1 LNHNV, CDR2 YYDKDF (reference sequence). The starting material was peripheral blood, obtained on day 0 of AZD1222 vaccination. V and J are TRBV15 and TRBJ1-5; D remains unclear. The origin of this receptor is an adult in good health. The CDR3 spells CATSRERDSNQPQHF. The CDR3 DNA sequence: TGTGCCACCAGCAGAGAAAGGGATAGCAATCAGCCCCAGCATTTT.